Given below is one T cell receptor (beta chain) in context. Its cognate antigen is unknown. The data belong to a study of cytomegalovirus exposure and HLA in healthy donors. Study-level points and caveats: The study labeled fewer than 200 TCR beta chains cytomegalovirus-associated. The TCR clusters that emerged in the first cohort tended, a later analysis found, to co-occur in the 120 or so validation repertoires.

The CDR3 spans 14 residues. V lost 5 bases to trimming and J lost 4 bases; unmatched junction nucleotides: 3. Germline lookup yields CDR1 WNHNN and CDR2 SYGVQD (reference sequence). Only in-frame clones appear in the TCRdb table, and some are missing; sequencing was by immunoSEQ multiplex PCR. The sample records 100,000 to 150,000 clones, approximately 88% being singletons. The chain uses TRBV10-1 and TRBJ2-7; 12 positions agree with TRBD2. The TCR sequence derives from a woman in her late teens or twenties in good health and CMV-seronegative. Sequencing input: PBMCs. In DNA form, the CDR3 reads TGCGCCAGCAGTTTCGGACTAGCGGGATACGAGCAGTACTTC. Amino acid sequence: CASSFGLAGYEQYF.